A single sample gave rise to the 9 T cell receptor beta chains below, sequenced in a study of Ad26.COV2.S vaccination and SARS-CoV-2 variants. Repertoires were generated with immunoSEQ multiplex PCR, while TCRdb's copy carries only in-frame clones and drops some. The sample holds just over 350,000 clones, 92% seen once. The specimen was peripheral blood, collected after recovery from COVID-19. Source of these receptors: a human donor who had recovered from COVID-19.

The V gene is TRBV6-6, the J gene TRBJ1-4; no clear D gene. Germline V gene data show CDR1 as MNHNY and CDR2 as SVGAGI (reference sequence). The CDR3 contains 16 residues. The V gene lost 5 bases and the J gene lost 4 bases, with 17 bases spanning the gap. This CDR3 reads CASSNKGRESNEKLFF. CDR3 nucleotide sequence: TGTGCCAGCAGTAATAAGGGAAGGGAAAGTAATGAAAAACTGTTTTTT.

The chain joins TRBV19 to TRBJ2-3; TRBD2 agrees at 12 bases. The CDR3 contains 15 residues. The V gene's germline CDR1 is LNHDA and CDR2 SQIVND (reference sequence). J gave up 1 base and V 6 bases, and 2 bases lay outside the gene matches. CDR3 protein: CASRASGGGTDTQYF. The CDR3 DNA reads TGTGCCAGTAGGGCTAGCGGGGGGGGCACAGATACGCAGTATTTT.

The V and J genes are TRBV10-1 and TRBJ2-2; 8 nucleotides agree with TRBD2. The germline V gene encodes CDR1 WNHNN and CDR2 SYGVQD (reference sequence). CDR3 size: 17 residues. V shed 2 bases, J shed 1 base, and the junction held 6 bases outside the gene matches. The CDR3 nucleotides read TGCGCCAGCAGTGAGGTCCCGCTAGCGGGGAACACCGGGGAGCTGTTTTTT. Translated, it gives CASSEVPLAGNTGELFF.

This chain links TRBV10-1 with TRBJ1-1; 8 positions match TRBD1. Germline V lookup: CDR1 WNHNN, CDR2 SYGVQD (reference sequence). V shed 3 bases, J shed 3 bases, and the junction held 9 bases outside the gene matches. CDR3 length: 16 residues. The CDR3 reads CASSDDPGTGHTEAFF. CDR3 nucleotides: TGCGCCAGCAGTGATGACCCTGGGACAGGCCACACTGAAGCTTTCTTT.

The chain is built from TRBV6-5 and TRBJ2-7; D uncertain. Trimming pared 7 bases from V and 3 bases from J, leaving 10 bases between. The CDR3 spans 12 residues. Germline V gene data show CDR1 as MNHEY and CDR2 as SVGAGI. The CDR3: CASKIVNYEQYF. The CDR3 coding sequence is TGTGCCAGCAAGATAGTTAACTACGAGCAGTACTTC.

The V gene is TRBV14, the J gene TRBJ2-7, with D possibly called TRBD1 or TRBD2 (5 bases each). V shed 4 bases and J shed 2 bases, with 18 bases lying between them. Per germline, CDR1 SGHDN and CDR2 FVKESK. There are 16 residues in the CDR3. The DNA of the CDR3 is TGTGCCAGCAGCCGCCCTCTCCGGGACGGGACCTACGAGCAGTACTTC. Protein: CASSRPLRDGTYEQYF. Based on the CDR3 plus reference TRBV14 and TRBJ2-7, the full variable domain is EAGVTQFPSHSVIEKGQTVTLRCDPISGHDNLYWYRRVMGKEIKFLLHFVKESKQDESGMPNNRFLAERTGGTYSTLKVQPAELEDSGVYFCASSRPLRDGTYEQYFGPGTRLTVT.

This chain joins TRBV5-4 and TRBJ2-3, with 9 bases aligning to TRBD2. The CDR3 has 16 residues. The ends lost 1 base at V and 2 bases at J; junction bases unmatched: 5. Per germline, CDR1 SGHNT and CDR2 YYREEE (reference sequence). CDR3 region: CASSLRLAGLTDTQYF. In nucleotides, the CDR3 is TGTGCCAGCAGCTTGCGGCTAGCGGGGCTCACAGATACGCAGTATTTT.

This chain uses TRBV12-3 or TRBV12-4 with TRBJ1-3; D is uncertain. The CDR3 spans 12 residues. V lost 5 bases and J lost 0, with 2 bases in between. The CDR3 reads CASSVSGNTIYF. In DNA, the CDR3 is TGTGCCAGCAGTGTCTCTGGAAACACCATATATTTT.

CDR3 in amino acids: CASSLAGQGAFKNYGYTF. CDR3 DNA sequence: TGTGCCAGCAGCTTAGCGGGTCAGGGGGCTTTTAAGAACTATGGCTACACCTTC. V gene TRBV7-9 combines with J gene TRBJ1-2; 8 positions match TRBD1. CDR3 length: 18 amino acids. Germline loops: CDR1 SEHNR, CDR2 FQNEAQ (reference sequence). Unmatched junction bases numbered 11, after V lost 0 bases and J lost 2 bases.